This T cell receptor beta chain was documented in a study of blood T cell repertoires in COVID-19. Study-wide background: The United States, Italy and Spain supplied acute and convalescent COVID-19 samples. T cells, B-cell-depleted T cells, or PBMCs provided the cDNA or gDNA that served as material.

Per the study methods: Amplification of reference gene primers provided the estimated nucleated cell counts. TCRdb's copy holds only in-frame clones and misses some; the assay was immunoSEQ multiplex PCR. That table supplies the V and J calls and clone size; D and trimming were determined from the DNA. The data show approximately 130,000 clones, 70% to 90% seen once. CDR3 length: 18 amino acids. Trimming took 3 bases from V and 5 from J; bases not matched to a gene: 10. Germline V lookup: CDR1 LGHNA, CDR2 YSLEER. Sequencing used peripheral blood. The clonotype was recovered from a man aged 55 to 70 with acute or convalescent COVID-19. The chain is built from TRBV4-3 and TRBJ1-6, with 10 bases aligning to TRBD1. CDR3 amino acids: CASSHSPPGQGNNSPLHF. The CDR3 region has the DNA TGCGCCAGCAGCCATTCCCCGCCGGGACAGGGGAATAATTCACCCCTCCACTTT.